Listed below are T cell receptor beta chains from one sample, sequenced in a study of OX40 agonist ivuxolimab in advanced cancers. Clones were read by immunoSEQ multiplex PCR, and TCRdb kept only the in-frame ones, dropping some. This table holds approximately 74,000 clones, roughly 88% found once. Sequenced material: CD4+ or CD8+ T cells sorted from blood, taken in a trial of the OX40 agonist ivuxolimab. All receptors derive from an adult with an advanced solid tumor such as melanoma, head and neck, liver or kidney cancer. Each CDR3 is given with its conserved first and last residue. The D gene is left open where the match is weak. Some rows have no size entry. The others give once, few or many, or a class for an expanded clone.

cdr3_nt: TGTGCCAGCAGCTTACAAGGTTCTGTCGGGGAGCTGTTTTTT
cdr3_aa: CASSLQGSVGELFF
d_call: -
clone_size: -
v_call: TRBV7-3
j_call: TRBJ2-2

cdr3_nt: TGTGCCAGCAGTTCTCCTAACAGGGTGGCTGAAGCTTTCTTT
cdr3_aa: CASSSPNRVAEAFF
d_call: -
clone_size: once
v_call: TRBV27
j_call: TRBJ1-1

cdr3_nt: TGTGCCAGCAGCTTAGGACAGGGGCCATTCTACGAGCAGTACTTC
cdr3_aa: CASSLGQGPFYEQYF
d_call: TRBD1
clone_size: few
v_call: TRBV11-2
j_call: TRBJ2-7

cdr3_nt: TGTGCCAGCAGCCACACGTCGGACACTGAAGCTTTCTTT
cdr3_aa: CASSHTSDTEAFF
d_call: -
clone_size: once
v_call: TRBV7-8
j_call: TRBJ1-1

cdr3_nt: TGTGCCAGCAGCGTAGGGTCAGGGCCCTATGGCTACACCTTC
cdr3_aa: CASSVGSGPYGYTF
d_call: -
clone_size: -
v_call: TRBV9
j_call: TRBJ1-2

cdr3_nt: TGCGCCAGCAGCTTGGCCCCACCGCCGAAGGGAACGCTAGCGGGAGTCTACGAGCAGTACTTC
cdr3_aa: CASSLAPPPKGTLAGVYEQYF
d_call: TRBD2
clone_size: -
v_call: TRBV5-1
j_call: TRBJ2-7

cdr3_nt: TGTGCCAGCAGTGTCCCTCGGGGGGGCTATGGCTACACCTTC
cdr3_aa: CASSVPRGGYGYTF
d_call: -
clone_size: -
v_call: TRBV28
j_call: TRBJ1-2

cdr3_nt: TGCAGCGTTTTAGGGGGAGATGGCTACACCTTC
cdr3_aa: CSVLGGDGYTF
d_call: -
clone_size: -
v_call: TRBV29-1
j_call: TRBJ1-2

cdr3_nt: TGTGCCAGCAGCTTCCCCGGGACAGGGGCCTACAATGAGCAGTTCTTC
cdr3_aa: CASSFPGTGAYNEQFF
d_call: TRBD1
clone_size: once
v_call: TRBV11-3
j_call: TRBJ2-1

cdr3_nt: TGTGCCAGCAGTTACTCGACCCAGGGGGCCTACGAGCAGTACTTC
cdr3_aa: CASSYSTQGAYEQYF
d_call: TRBD1
clone_size: -
v_call: TRBV6-5
j_call: TRBJ2-7

cdr3_nt: TGTGCCAGCAGGAACTCGGGAGGGTCTGGAAACACCATATATTTT
cdr3_aa: CASRNSGGSGNTIYF
d_call: -
clone_size: -
v_call: TRBV5-6
j_call: TRBJ1-3

cdr3_nt: TGTGCCAGCAGACAGGGGACGGCACTTAGCACAGATACGCAGTATTTT
cdr3_aa: CASRQGTALSTDTQYF
d_call: TRBD1
clone_size: -
v_call: TRBV27
j_call: TRBJ2-3

cdr3_nt: TGTGCCAGCTCGACTCCCAGGGAGAGCTTC
cdr3_aa: CASSTPRESF
d_call: -
clone_size: -
v_call: TRBV6-5
j_call: TRBJ2-7

cdr3_nt: TGTGCCAGCAGTGAATTCGAGGGAGGATCCTATGAGCAGTACTTC
cdr3_aa: CASSEFEGGSYEQYF
d_call: -
clone_size: -
v_call: TRBV25-1
j_call: TRBJ2-7

cdr3_nt: TGTGCCAGCAGCTTGCGGACTAGCTCCTACGAGCAGTACTTC
cdr3_aa: CASSLRTSSYEQYF
d_call: TRBD2
clone_size: -
v_call: TRBV7-2
j_call: TRBJ2-7

cdr3_nt: TGTGCCAGCAGCCAGGGGTTTCGAATCGAGACCCAGTACTTC
cdr3_aa: CASSQGFRIETQYF
d_call: -
clone_size: -
v_call: TRBV7-2
j_call: TRBJ2-5

cdr3_nt: TGCGCCAGCAGCCAAGATCCCAGCGGGAGTGTAGATACGCAGTATTTT
cdr3_aa: CASSQDPSGSVDTQYF
d_call: TRBD2
clone_size: -
v_call: TRBV4-1
j_call: TRBJ2-3

cdr3_nt: TGTGCCAGCAGTGAATCGGGGATCATTAATCAGCCCCAGCATTTT
cdr3_aa: CASSESGIINQPQHF
d_call: -
clone_size: -
v_call: TRBV2
j_call: TRBJ1-5

cdr3_nt: TGTGCCAGTAATTTCGGATCTGCGAACAATCAGCCCCAGCATTTT
cdr3_aa: CASNFGSANNQPQHF
d_call: -
clone_size: -
v_call: TRBV19
j_call: TRBJ1-5

cdr3_nt: TGTGCCAGTCAGGCTAGCGGGTTGCCCGGGGAGCTGTTTTTT
cdr3_aa: CASQASGLPGELFF
d_call: TRBD2
clone_size: -
v_call: TRBV19
j_call: TRBJ2-2

cdr3_nt: TGTGCCAGCAGCCCCAGTCGGGGCTGGGTCACTGAAGCTTTCTTT
cdr3_aa: CASSPSRGWVTEAFF
d_call: -
clone_size: -
v_call: TRBV7-9
j_call: TRBJ1-1

cdr3_nt: TGTGCCAGTAGTATAGACCCCTGGGGACAGCGCGAGCAGTACTTC
cdr3_aa: CASSIDPWGQREQYF
d_call: TRBD1
clone_size: -
v_call: TRBV19
j_call: TRBJ2-7

cdr3_nt: TGTGCCAGTAGAAAGAACACCGGGGAGCTGTTTTTT
cdr3_aa: CASRKNTGELFF
d_call: -
clone_size: -
v_call: TRBV19
j_call: TRBJ2-2

cdr3_nt: TGTGCCAGCAGTCTACAGACAGGGAGCAATCAGCCCCAGCATTTT
cdr3_aa: CASSLQTGSNQPQHF
d_call: TRBD1
clone_size: -
v_call: TRBV27
j_call: TRBJ1-5

cdr3_nt: TGTGCCAGCTCACCAAAGGGACCCTCCTACGAGCAGTACTTC
cdr3_aa: CASSPKGPSYEQYF
d_call: -
clone_size: -
v_call: TRBV18
j_call: TRBJ2-7

cdr3_nt: TGTGCCAGCTCAGCAAACCGGGACCACGAGCAGTACTTC
cdr3_aa: CASSANRDHEQYF
d_call: -
clone_size: -
v_call: TRBV18
j_call: TRBJ2-7

cdr3_nt: TGTGCCAGCAGTTCCGGGACTAGCGGAGGGCGAGAGCAGTTCTTC
cdr3_aa: CASSSGTSGGREQFF
d_call: TRBD2
clone_size: -
v_call: TRBV11-2
j_call: TRBJ2-1

cdr3_nt: TGTGCCAGCAGCTTAGAGGCAGGCCCAGGCTACACCTTC
cdr3_aa: CASSLEAGPGYTF
d_call: -
clone_size: -
v_call: TRBV7-3
j_call: TRBJ1-2

cdr3_nt: TGTGCCAGCAGCTTGTCACAGCCCTACGAGCAGTACTTC
cdr3_aa: CASSLSQPYEQYF
d_call: -
clone_size: once
v_call: TRBV11-3
j_call: TRBJ2-7

cdr3_nt: TGTGCCAGCAGCCAAGACAGGGGGCGCGATGAAAAACTGTTTTTT
cdr3_aa: CASSQDRGRDEKLFF
d_call: TRBD1
clone_size: -
v_call: TRBV5-4
j_call: TRBJ1-4

cdr3_nt: TGTGCCAGCAGCTCGACAGGGATCCAGACCCAGTACTTC
cdr3_aa: CASSSTGIQTQYF
d_call: TRBD1
clone_size: -
v_call: TRBV7-7
j_call: TRBJ2-5

cdr3_nt: TGCGCCAGCAGCTTTGGGGTGGGGCGGATTTTCTGGGAACCCTACAATGAGCAGTTCTTC
cdr3_aa: CASSFGVGRIFWEPYNEQFF
d_call: -
clone_size: once
v_call: TRBV5-1
j_call: TRBJ2-1

cdr3_nt: TGCGCCAGCAGCCCCCTCCCCCCAGGTCTAGCGGGATCTAACACCGGGGAGCTGTTTTTT
cdr3_aa: CASSPLPPGLAGSNTGELFF
d_call: TRBD2
clone_size: -
v_call: TRBV4-1
j_call: TRBJ2-2